This passage covers 32 T cell receptor beta chains from one sample sequenced in a study of metastatic and nonmetastatic thyroid tumors. TCRdb reprocessed the PCR reads using MiXCR. The data hold about 92,000 clones, with under 15% observed a single time. Each patient came to thyroid surgery without any prior treatment (of any kind). The sample consisted of blood. The receptors were gathered from a female donor with papillary thyroid cancer or a benign thyroid nodule (not recorded which). Some clones in this sample may be carry-over from other donors' samples.

The chain links TRBV20-1 to TRBJ2-3; D remains ambiguous. Trimming stripped 1 base from V and 0 bases from J, with 8 bases between. The CDR3 is 14 amino acids. The germline V gene encodes CDR1 DFQATT and CDR2 SNEGSKA (reference sequence). The CDR3 bases are TGCAGTGCTAGAGTACGGCCGAGCACAGATACGCAGTATTTT. Amino acids: CSARVRPSTDTQYF.

Many counts were recorded for this clone. The chain links TRBV12-3 or TRBV12-4 to TRBJ2-2; D possibly matches TRBD1 or TRBD2 (5 bases each). The length of the CDR3 is 15 residues. Trimming took 6 bases from V and 0 from J, leaving 11 bases between them. CDR3: CASSRDGPNTGELFF. The CDR3 region has the DNA TGTGCCAGCAGCCGGGACGGCCCGAACACCGGGGAGCTGTTTTTT.

This chain joins TRBV29-1 and TRBJ1-2, with D perhaps matching TRBD1 (5 bases). V was cut by 2 bases and J by 4 bases, with 17 bases left in between. Germline values: CDR1 SQVTM, CDR2 ANQGSEA. This CDR3 has 15 amino acids. The CDR3 region is CSVEPDRALGYGYTF. The CDR3 nucleotides are TGCAGCGTTGAACCCGACAGAGCCCTTGGCTATGGCTACACCTTC.

This clone was detected many times. In the same sample, other DNA sequences code for this CDR3. V usage is TRBV10-3 and J usage is TRBJ1-2, with unresolved D. Trimming shortened V by 3 bases and J by 7 bases, and 12 bases separated the two germline ends. The CDR3 is made up of 13 amino acids. From germline, CDR1 is ENHRY and CDR2 SYGVKD. The CDR3 DNA follows: TGTGCCATCAGTGATCCGCCACAGTTTGGCTACACCTTC. This sequence encodes CAISDPPQFGYTF.

This clone was detected ten times or more. V and J are TRBV7-8 and TRBJ1-5; 7 nucleotides agree with TRBD1. V dropped 4 bases and J dropped 3; count of bases not matched to a gene: 6. Germline V gene lookup returns CDR1 SGHVS and CDR2 FQNEAQ. CDR3 length: 15 amino acids. The CDR3 bases are TGTGCCAGCAGCTCCAGGGGGACCTTCAATCAGCCCCAGCATTTT. Residues: CASSSRGTFNQPQHF.

Regarding this clone: At one end the junction does not follow the germline gene, possibly because of a read error. This chain uses TRBV24-1 with TRBJ1-1, with TRBD1 identical over 8 bases. The germline gives CDR1 KGHDR, CDR2 SFDVKD. CDR3 length: 17 amino acids. CDR3 sequence: CASSDSGRTGRNTEAFF. In nucleotides, the CDR3 is TGTGCCAGCAGTGATTCCGGTAGGACAGGGAGAAACACTGAAGCTTTCTTT.

As concerns this clone: This may arise from a read error, as a much more abundant clone is one base away. The V gene is TRBV20-1, the J gene TRBJ2-1, with 7 bases that match TRBD2. After removal of 6 bases from V and 4 bases from J, the junction contained 9 bases not matched to a gene. CDR3 length equals 14 residues. The V gene's germline CDR1 is DFQATT and CDR2 SNEGSKA (reference sequence). The DNA of the CDR3 is TGCAGTGCGATGCTAGCGGTGGGGTACAATGAGCAGTTCTTC. Amino acid sequence: CSAMLAVGYNEQFF.

In regard to this clone: A much larger clone lies one base from this, so it may be a read error. The chain has TRBV9 and TRBJ2-1; D might be TRBD1 (5 bases). V was clipped by 4 bases and J by 4 bases, with 9 bases between them. CDR1 and CDR2 (germline): SGDLS, YYNGEE. There are 13 residues in the CDR3. CDR3 DNA sequence: TGTGCCAGCAGCCAGGACATTTACAATGAGCAGTTCTTC. Protein: CASSQDIYNEQFF.

This clone was detected many times. The chain employs TRBV28 and TRBJ2-7, with 9 bases aligning to TRBD2. The germline V gene has CDR1 MDHEN and CDR2 SYDVKM. The CDR3 is 12 residues long. The junction had 7 bases not matched to a gene; V was cut back by 6 bases and J by 10 bases. DNA for the CDR3: TGTGCCAGCAGCCTAGCGGGGCCCGGCCAGTACTTC. Translating it yields CASSLAGPGQYF.

This clone was seen at least ten times. This chain joins TRBV28 and TRBJ1-1, with a tentative D call TRBD1 (5 bases). The ends were cut back, 8 bases at V and 2 bases at J, with 21 bases in the middle. Germline-derived CDR1 and CDR2 are MDHEN and SYDVKM. This CDR3 is built from 16 residues. The CDR3 region has the DNA TGTGCCAGCCACGTCGACGGGACGATGGGAAACACTGAAGCTTTCTTT. Its translation: CASHVDGTMGNTEAFF.

About this clone: This may arise from a read error, as a much more abundant clone is one base away. No conserved phenylalanine or tryptophan is present at the end of the CDR3, so a read error is the likely explanation. The chain combines TRBV7-3 with TRBJ2-3; TRBD1 matches at 9 bases. CDR1 SGHTA and CDR2 FQGTGA come from the germline V gene. This CDR3 has 14 amino acids. Trimming took 3 bases from V and 4 from J; bases not matched to a gene: 2. The CDR3 DNA is TGTGCCAGCAGCTTGACAGGGGGTCCAGATACGCAGTATTCT. It codes for CASSLTGGPDTQYS.

The sample holds many counts of this clone. V and J are TRBV7-8 and TRBJ2-2, with D maybe TRBD1 (6 bases). This CDR3 region has 19 residues. Trimming left V 5 bases short and J 4 bases short, with 26 bases between. Germline CDR1 SGHVS, CDR2 FQNEAQ. The DNA for the CDR3 is TGTGCCAGCAGCCCTCTTCGGGGTGGGGGCGGGTCGGGCACCGGGGAGCTGTTTTTT. It is translated as CASSPLRGGGGSGTGELFF.

This clone showed up many times. This CDR3 is CASSSLTGVSTDTQYF. The CDR3 DNA follows: TGTGCCAGCAGTTCCCTTACGGGGGTGTCCACAGATACGCAGTATTTT. J is TRBJ2-3 and V is TRBV27; D perhaps matches TRBD2 (6 bases). V was pared by 4 bases and J by 2 bases, with 16 bases between. Per germline, CDR1 MNHEY and CDR2 SMNVEV (reference sequence). CDR3 length: 16 amino acids.

As for this clone: Just one base apart from a much larger clone, this may be a read error. The chain is built from TRBV7-3 and TRBJ2-5; tentatively, D is TRBD1 or TRBD2 (6 bases each). Deletions cut 5 bases from V and 2 bases from J, with 18 bases between. Germline CDR1 SGHTA, CDR2 FQGTGA. The CDR3 is 16 amino acids. CDR3 in amino acids: CASSLRSGEVQETQYF. The CDR3 DNA is TGTGCCAGCAGCCTGCGGTCAGGGGAGGTGCAAGAGACCCAGTACTTC.

The sample holds many counts of this clone. This chain uses TRBV12-3 or TRBV12-4 with TRBJ1-1, with TRBD1 matching over 7 bases. This CDR3 is built from 14 residues. The V segment lost 5 bases and the J segment 5 bases; nucleotides outside the gene matches: 8. For the CDR3, the DNA is TGTGCCAGCAGTCCGACAGGGATTGGGACTGAAGCTTTCTTT. The encoded protein is CASSPTGIGTEAFF.

This clone was counted many times. The V gene is TRBV30, the J gene TRBJ1-2; no reliable D call. Per the germline V gene, CDR1 is GTSNPN and CDR2 is SVGIG (reference sequence). Trimming shortened V by 1 base and J by 10 bases, and 13 bases separated the two germline ends. CDR3 size: 12 residues. The CDR3, as DNA: TGTGCCTGGAGTGCACCCAGGAGCCACTACACCTTC. As protein: CAWSAPRSHYTF.

The chain carries TRBV4-1 and TRBJ2-2; D gene ambiguous. V lost 4 bases and J lost 3, with 9 bases in between. The CDR3 runs to 14 residues. CDR1 is MGHRA and CDR2 is YSYEKL in the germline V gene. Written as DNA, the CDR3 is TGCGCCAGCAGCCGTGGGGTGGACACCGGGGAGCTGTTTTTT. This gives the protein CASSRGVDTGELFF.

In this sample, this clone turned up many times. V is TRBV6-1 and J is TRBJ2-5; tentative D call: TRBD1 (5 bases). Trimming left V 6 bases short and J 5 bases short, with 19 bases between. The CDR3 runs to 15 residues. Germline CDR1 is MNHNS and CDR2 is SASEGT. CDR3 region: CASSSRGLGPETQYF. In DNA, the CDR3 is TGTGCCAGCAGCTCAAGGGGCTTGGGCCCGGAGACCCAGTACTTC.

The chain recombines TRBV6-4 with TRBJ2-7, with a possible D match to TRBD2 (7 bases). Germline lookup yields CDR1 MRHNA and CDR2 SNTAGT. This CDR3 has 21 residues. The germline V and J ends were trimmed by 7 bases and 3 bases, with 37 bases remaining between them. The CDR3 DNA is TGTGCCAGCACTCCTGGAGAGGGAGGGGGACCAGCTTACCTTCCTTACTACGAGCAGTACTTC. Encoded protein: CASTPGEGGGPAYLPYYEQYF.

With regard to this clone: This could be a read error, since a much larger clone is one nucleotide away. Because it lacks the conserved phenylalanine or tryptophan at the end, this CDR3 is likely a read error. The limits of the CDR3 on the DNA are not certain, so only TCRdb's listed CDR3 is given. The chain's CDR3 is CASSRPRLAG. The chain combines TRBV7-2 with TRBJ2-7; the table names TRBD2, a call not compared with the DNA. Germline CDR1 and CDR2: SGHTA and FQGNSA. The CDR3 is 10 residues long, counting both termini.

This clone has at least ten counts. The chain links TRBV2 to TRBJ1-4; D is undetermined. V gave up 2 bases and J gave up 7 bases, with 11 bases separating them. CDR3 length equals 14 residues. Looked up from germline, CDR1 is SNHLY and CDR2 is FYNNEI. CDR3 amino acids: CASSENPQIEKLFF. Written as DNA, the CDR3 is TGTGCCAGCAGTGAAAACCCACAGATTGAAAAACTGTTTTTT.

Ten or more counts support this clone. The genes are TRBV20-1 and TRBJ2-1; 7 bases map to TRBD1. The germline CDR1 and CDR2 sequences are DFQATT and SNEGSKA (reference sequence). CDR3 length: 13 residues. J gave up 9 bases and V 3 bases, and 8 bases lay outside the gene matches. CDR3 DNA: TGCAGTGCTAGTCCATTACAGGGGTTTGAGCAGTTCTTC. It specifies CSASPLQGFEQFF.

This clone appeared many times. This chain connects TRBV11-2 to TRBJ1-1, with D unclear. Germline-derived CDR1 and CDR2 are SGHAT and FQNNGV. The CDR3 covers 13 residues. The V end was cut by 1 base, the J end by 4 bases, with 7 bases between. The CDR3 region is CASSLVRATEAFF. The CDR3 region has the DNA TGTGCCAGCAGCTTAGTCCGGGCCACTGAAGCTTTCTTT.

A word on this clone: The junction and the germline gene differ at one end; a read error may be behind it. The chain carries TRBV2 and TRBJ1-1; no clear D. Germline CDR1 is SNHLY and CDR2 is FYNNEI. CDR3 size: 13 residues. The CDR3 coding sequence is TGTGCCAGCAGTGATGATCTGAACACTGAATCTTTCTTT. Encoded protein: CASSDDLNTESFF.

This clone was recorded at least ten times. CDR3 in DNA: TGTGCCAGTAGTCTTTCGGACAGGGAGTCCTACAATGAGCAGTTCTTC. It codes for CASSLSDRESYNEQFF. The chain joins TRBV19 to TRBJ2-1; 8 bases align to TRBD1. V trimming: 5 bases; J trimming: 1 base; junction bases outside the gene matches: 7. Germline CDR1 and CDR2: LNHDA and SQIVND (reference sequence). This CDR3 is 16 amino acids long.

The sample holds many counts of this clone. The V and J genes are TRBV7-2 and TRBJ2-1; the D call may be TRBD1 or TRBD2 (5 bases each). V lost 0 bases and J 9 bases, leaving 12 bases between the germline ends. CDR3 length equals 14 residues. Per germline, CDR1 SGHTA and CDR2 FQGNSA. CDR3 sequence: CASSLAWGKPEQFF. The CDR3 nucleotides are TGTGCCAGCAGCTTAGCCTGGGGGAAACCTGAGCAGTTCTTC.

This clone was counted at least ten times. This chain uses TRBV6-6 with TRBJ2-7; D uncertain. From germline, CDR1 is MNHNY and CDR2 SVGAGI (reference sequence). This CDR3 region has 13 residues. The V gene lost 0 bases and the J gene lost 5 bases, with 8 bases spanning the gap. CDR3 nucleotides: TGTGCCAGCAGTTACTCTGGGGATAACGAGCAGTACTTC. Translated, it gives CASSYSGDNEQYF.

This clone was recorded many times. The chain carries TRBV6-2 or TRBV6-3 and TRBJ2-7; D perhaps matches TRBD1 (5 bases). The germline V gene encodes CDR1 MNHEY and CDR2 SVGEGT. Trimming took off 0 bases at V and 2 bases at J, with 11 bases between the two ends. The CDR3 runs to 15 residues. CDR3 amino acids: CASSYSRRQTYEQYF. CDR3 coding DNA: TGTGCCAGCAGTTACTCGAGAAGACAGACCTACGAGCAGTACTTC.

As regards this clone: A much larger clonotype is one base distant, so this may be a read error. Other DNA sequences in the sample encode the same CDR3. The J gene is TRBJ2-5, the V gene TRBV2; 9 bases match TRBD2. CDR1 and CDR2 (germline): SNHLY, FYNNEI. V gave up 8 bases and J gave up 1 base; unmatched junction bases: 11. The CDR3 is 16 amino acids. The CDR3 DNA sequence: TGTGCCAGCGGGGGATTAGCGGGGGTCCCCCAAGAGACCCAGTACTTC. Protein product: CASGGLAGVPQETQYF.

The rearrangement links TRBV7-9 to TRBJ2-5; TRBD2 matches at 8 bases. This CDR3 spans 16 amino acids. The trim removed 1 base at V and 5 bases at J, leaving 9 bases unmatched. Germline V gene lookup returns CDR1 SEHNR and CDR2 FQNEAQ (reference sequence). In DNA form, the CDR3 reads TGTGCCAGCAGCTTAGGGTTCGGCGGGGGGAGTGAGACCCAGTACTTC. Translated: CASSLGFGGGSETQYF.

At least ten counts were recorded for this clone. Other DNA variants within this sample encode the same CDR3. The CDR3 loop reads CASSLGGNEQFF. CDR3 bases: TGTGCCAGCAGTTTGGGAGGCAATGAGCAGTTCTTC. The V and J genes are TRBV28 and TRBJ2-1; perhaps TRBD2 as D (6 bases). Between the trimmed V and J ends, which lost 3 bases and 6 bases, there was a span of 6 bases. This CDR3 comprises 12 residues. Germline V gene sequence: CDR1 MDHEN, CDR2 SYDVKM.

This clone was seen at least ten times. Additional DNA sequences in this sample encode the identical CDR3. The chain joins TRBV9 to TRBJ2-1; D gene ambiguous. With 3 bases removed from V and 9 bases from J, the gap between germline ends came to 13 bases. CDR3 length: 13 amino acids. Germline loops: CDR1 SGDLS, CDR2 YYNGEE. CDR3 bases: TGTGCCAGCAGCGCTACAAGGCTCAGTGAGCAGTTCTTC. Translation: CASSATRLSEQFF.